Shown below are 32 T cell receptor beta chains from a single sample sequenced in a study of blood T cell repertoires in COVID-19. Repertoires were generated with immunoSEQ multiplex PCR, while TCRdb's copy carries only in-frame clones and drops some. Of tens of thousands of clones listed, approximately 91% are singletons. The sample was peripheral blood. The receptor set was obtained from a human donor in a cohort sampled during active COVID-19.

The V call is TRBV6-6, the J call TRBJ1-5, with D tentatively TRBD1 (6 bases). The V end lost 2 bases, the J end lost 5 bases, and 13 bases lay between the germline ends. Germline loops: CDR1 MNHNY, CDR2 SVGAGI (reference sequence). This CDR3 has 15 amino acids. The CDR3: CASSYAGVGDQPQHF. Written as DNA, the CDR3 is TGTGCCAGCAGTTACGCAGGGGTGGGGGATCAGCCCCAGCATTTT.

The rearrangement joins TRBV21-1 to TRBJ2-2; the D call TRBD1 from the table was never checked on the DNA. TRBV21-1 is a pseudogene locus. The CDR3 length is 17 residues. Here the CDR3 reads CASSNLGTGGYTGELFF. The CDR3 region has the DNA TGTGCCAGCAGCAACCTCGGGACAGGGGGTTACACCGGGGAGCTGTTTTTT.

The gene calls are TRBV7-2 and TRBJ2-1, with a tentative D call TRBD2 (6 bases). This CDR3 is 17 amino acids long. V was pared by 0 bases and J by 0 bases, with 12 bases between. Per the germline V gene, CDR1 is SGHTA and CDR2 is FQGNSA. This chain's CDR3 is CASSLAVAAGSYNEQFF. The CDR3 nucleotides read TGTGCCAGCAGCTTAGCCGTAGCGGCGGGCTCCTACAATGAGCAGTTCTTC.

The J gene is TRBJ2-5, the V gene TRBV12-3 or TRBV12-4; D not resolved. This CDR3 is built from 12 residues. Between the trimmed V and J ends, which lost 3 bases and 5 bases, there was a span of 7 bases. The CDR3 loop is CASSFFGETQYF. For the CDR3, the DNA is TGTGCCAGCAGTTTCTTTGGCGAGACCCAGTACTTC.

This chain connects TRBV4-1 to TRBJ2-1, with TRBD2 matching over 7 bases. Germline CDR1 MGHRA, CDR2 YSYEKL. V was pared by 1 base and J by 0 bases, with 6 bases of the junction left unmatched. The CDR3 is 17 amino acids. In nucleotides, the CDR3 is TGCGCCAGCAGCCAAGGACTAGCACGAAGCTCCTACAATGAGCAGTTCTTC. Protein sequence: CASSQGLARSSYNEQFF.

The chain is built from TRBV9 and TRBJ1-2; D is unresolved. There are 13 residues in the CDR3. The germline V gene encodes CDR1 SGDLS and CDR2 YYNGEE. Trimming cost V 1 base and J 4 bases, with 8 bases left between them. The CDR3 loop is CASSVLGSYGYTF. CDR3 nucleotides: TGTGCCAGCAGCGTACTCGGGTCCTATGGCTACACCTTC.

The V gene is TRBV3-1 (or the pseudogene TRBV3-2), the J gene TRBJ2-5; 14 nucleotides match TRBD2. Germline CDR1 LGHDT, CDR2 YNNKEL (reference sequence). Germline trimming cut 1 base from V and 5 bases from J; bases unmatched to any gene: 12. The CDR3 runs 19 residues. Here the CDR3 reads CASSQGPPMGLAGVETQYF. The CDR3 DNA reads TGTGCCAGCAGCCAAGGACCCCCCATGGGACTAGCGGGAGTTGAGACCCAGTACTTC.

CDR3 DNA sequence: TGTGCCAGCACCCGGGACAGGGGGAACACTGAAGCTTTCTTT. Its translation is CASTRDRGNTEAFF. The chain employs TRBV11-2 and TRBJ1-1, with 10 positions matching TRBD1. Germline V gene sequence: CDR1 SGHAT, CDR2 FQNNGV. After removal of 7 bases from V and 1 base from J, the junction contained 3 bases not matched to a gene. This CDR3 has 14 residues.

CDR3 in DNA: TGTGCCAGCAGCGCGCGGACAGGAGACACTGAAGCTTTCTTT. Protein: CASSARTGDTEAFF. The J gene is TRBJ1-1, the V gene TRBV11-3, with 7 positions matching TRBD1. Germline V CDR1 and CDR2: SGHNT, YENEEA. This CDR3 has 14 amino acids. Trimming took 5 bases from V and 3 from J; bases not matched to a gene: 6.

The V gene is TRBV5-1, the J gene TRBJ2-1; TRBD1 matches 9 bases. The V and J ends lost 0 bases and 8 bases, in that order; junction bases with no gene match: 6. Germline-derived CDR1 and CDR2 are SGHRS and YFSETQ. This CDR3 has 15 amino acids. The CDR3 coding sequence is TGCGCCAGCAGCTTGGAGGGGACAGGGAGCGATGAGCAGTTCTTC. This sequence encodes CASSLEGTGSDEQFF.

The chain carries TRBV9 and TRBJ1-4; TRBD1 might be the D (6 bases). CDR3 length equals 15 residues. The V and J ends lost 2 bases and 8 bases respectively, with 16 bases between them. The germline gives CDR1 SGDLS, CDR2 YYNGEE. The CDR3 bases are TGTGCCAGCAGCGTGGGGGCGACCTTTGGGGAAAAACTGTTTTTT. It specifies CASSVGATFGEKLFF. Variable domain in full (rest from reference TRBV9 and TRBJ1-4): DSGVTQTPKHLITATGQRVTLRCSPRSGDLSVYWYQQSLDQGLQFLIQYYNGEERAKGNILERFSAQQFPDLHSELNLSSLELGDSALYFCASSVGATFGEKLFFGSGTQLSVL.

The chain uses TRBV4-2 and TRBJ2-1; tentative D call: TRBD2 (6 bases). Germline V CDR1 and CDR2: LGHNA, YNFKEQ. CDR3 length: 19 residues. Trimming removed 0 bases from V and 4 bases from J, with 22 bases in between. The CDR3 sequence: CASSQEGLVAGSFYNEQFF. In DNA, the CDR3 is TGTGCCAGCAGCCAAGAAGGGTTGGTGGCGGGATCCTTTTACAATGAGCAGTTCTTC.

V is TRBV10-3 and J is TRBJ1-1; D unclear. The CDR3 spans 11 residues. CDR1 and CDR2 (germline): ENHRY, SYGVKD. V was clipped by 10 bases and J by 6 bases, with 12 bases between them. The CDR3 here is CATLSGAEAFF. The CDR3 DNA follows: TGTGCCACCCTCTCCGGGGCTGAAGCTTTCTTT.

V usage is TRBV19 and J usage is TRBJ1-4, with D unclear. This CDR3 contains 12 residues. Germline V CDR1 and CDR2: LNHDA, SQIVND (reference sequence). V was trimmed by 3 bases and J by 10 bases, leaving 9 bases between them. The CDR3 region is CASSISLGKLFF. The DNA of the CDR3 is TGTGCCAGTAGTATTAGTCTAGGAAAACTGTTTTTT.

This clone was counted once. This sequence joins TRBV19 and TRBJ1-1, with D perhaps TRBD1 (5 bases). The length of the CDR3 is 12 residues. Germline V gene data show CDR1 as LNHDA and CDR2 as SQIVND (reference sequence). V was pared by 6 bases and J by 3 bases, with 8 bases between. CDR3 nucleotide sequence: TGTGCCAGTAGGTGGGGGGACACTGAAGCTTTCTTT. This encodes CASRWGDTEAFF.

This sequence joins TRBV10-3 and TRBJ1-3; the match to TRBD1 covers 10 bases. The CDR3 covers 15 residues. In germline, CDR1 is ENHRY, CDR2 SYGVKD. Trimming took 11 bases from V and 0 from J; bases not matched to a gene: 7. CDR3 region: CAARTGGTSGNTIYF. The CDR3 nucleotides are TGTGCCGCCCGGACAGGGGGTACCTCTGGAAACACCATATATTTT.

The genes are TRBV6-5 and TRBJ1-5; TRBD1 matches 7 bases. This CDR3 has 14 amino acids. V shed 2 bases and J 6 bases; nucleotides not matched to a gene: 4. Looked up from germline, CDR1 is MNHEY and CDR2 is SVGAGI. CDR3 residues: CASSYAGGGQPQHF. The CDR3 bases are TGTGCCAGCAGTTACGCAGGGGGAGGTCAGCCCCAGCATTTT.

This clone is a singleton in its sample. The chain carries TRBV6-5 and TRBJ2-5; TRBD2 matches at 8 bases. The CDR3 is made up of 14 amino acids. The V and J ends lost 6 bases and 5 bases, in that order; junction bases with no gene match: 8. CDR1 is MNHEY, CDR2 SVGAGI, per germline. The CDR3 region has the DNA TGTGCCAGCAGACTTCTAGCGGGCCTTGAGACCCAGTACTTC. It translates to CASRLLAGLETQYF.

This sequence joins TRBV29-1 and TRBJ2-5; D remains ambiguous. Germline V gene lookup returns CDR1 SQVTM and CDR2 ANQGSEA. The CDR3 runs 10 residues. V lost 5 bases, J lost 4 bases, and 5 bases lay in between. This chain's CDR3 is CSVYIETQYF. In DNA, the CDR3 is TGCAGCGTTTATATAGAGACCCAGTACTTC.

The rearrangement links TRBV5-4 to TRBJ2-1, with D tentatively TRBD1 (6 bases). V lost 0 bases to trimming and J lost 1 base, with 14 bases between them. The germline V gene encodes CDR1 SGHNT and CDR2 YYREEE (reference sequence). This CDR3 region has 17 residues. CDR3 sequence: CASSLAPQGLSYNEQFF. The CDR3, as DNA: TGTGCCAGCAGCTTGGCCCCGCAGGGGTTATCCTACAATGAGCAGTTCTTC.

This rearrangement joins TRBV11-2 to TRBJ2-6; D unclear. The V gene's germline CDR1 is SGHAT and CDR2 FQNNGV. The CDR3 contains 11 residues. The CDR3 loop reads CGSSGANVLTF. CDR3 DNA: TGTGGGAGCTCTGGGGCCAACGTCCTGACTTTC. Full variable domain (outside the CDR3, taken from reference TRBV11-2 and TRBJ2-6): EAGVAQSPRYKIIEKRQSVAFWCNPISGHATLYWYQQILGQGPKLLIQFQNNGVVDDSQLPKDRFSAERLKGVDSTLKIQPAKLEDSAVYLCGSSGANVLTFGAGSRLTVL.

This clone was counted a few times. V and J are TRBV27 and TRBJ2-5; D may be TRBD2 (6 bases). Trimming took 6 bases from V and 3 from J, leaving 11 bases between them. CDR3 length: 13 residues. Germline values: CDR1 MNHEY, CDR2 SMNVEV (reference sequence). The CDR3: CASRGGNKETQYF. The CDR3 nucleotides read TGTGCCAGCAGGGGGGGAAATAAAGAGACCCAGTACTTC.

The V gene is TRBV3-1 (or the pseudogene TRBV3-2), the J gene TRBJ1-2, with D perhaps matching TRBD1 (6 bases). The CDR3 contains 14 residues. Germline V gives CDR1 LGHDT, CDR2 YNNKEL (reference sequence). Deletions cut 5 bases from V and 8 bases from J, with 18 bases between. The CDR3 protein is CASSDPGTMVGYTF. CDR3 bases: TGTGCCAGCAGCGATCCGGGGACAATGGTGGGCTACACCTTC.

This chain joins TRBV30 and TRBJ1-5; D might be TRBD1 (6 bases). CDR1 is GTSNPN, CDR2 SVGIG, per germline (reference sequence). The CDR3 extends over 13 amino acids. This CDR3 is CAYQGNSNQPQHF. CDR3 DNA sequence: TGTGCGTACCAGGGGAATAGCAATCAGCCCCAGCATTTT.

This clone was seen only once. V gene TRBV5-4 combines with J gene TRBJ2-5; D might be TRBD1 (5 bases). Trimming left V 0 bases short and J 5 bases short, with 11 bases between. Germline V lookup: CDR1 SGHNT, CDR2 YYREEE (reference sequence). CDR3 size: 14 residues. CDR3 in amino acids: CASSLGQRLETQYF. The CDR3 DNA is TGTGCCAGCAGCTTGGGACAGAGGCTGGAGACCCAGTACTTC. Using reference TRBV5-4 and TRBJ2-5 for the parts outside the CDR3, the full variable domain is ETGVTQSPTHLIKTRGQQVTLRCSSQSGHNTVSWYQQALGQGPQFIFQYYREEENGRGNFPPRFSGLQFPNYSSELNVNALELDDSALYLCASSLGQRLETQYFGPGTRLLVL.

The genes are TRBV7-2 and TRBJ2-4, with 13 bases lining up with TRBD2. The CDR3 loop spans 14 amino acids. CDR1 SGHTA and CDR2 FQGNSA come from the germline V gene. J was trimmed by 14 bases and V by 4 bases; bases with no gene match: 8. The CDR3 DNA reads as TGTGCCAGCAGCTGGAGCTTACTAGCGGGAGGGGAGTACTTC. Amino acids: CASSWSLLAGGEYF.

The rearrangement joins TRBV29-1 to TRBJ2-1; TRBD1 might be the D (8 bases). Germline loops: CDR1 SQVTM, CDR2 ANQGSEA. V was trimmed by 8 bases and J by 5 bases, leaving 19 bases between them. This CDR3 has 14 residues. The CDR3: CSLRGLADHNEQFF. DNA of the CDR3: TGCAGCCTCAGGGGGCTAGCGGACCACAATGAGCAGTTCTTC.

The V gene is TRBV3-1 (or the pseudogene TRBV3-2), the J gene TRBJ2-7, with 7 bases identical to TRBD1. CDR3 length equals 14 residues. Per the germline V gene, CDR1 is LGHDT and CDR2 is YNNKEL (reference sequence). V shed 4 bases, J shed 5 bases, and the junction held 8 bases outside the gene matches. CDR3 nucleotide sequence: TGTGCCAGCAGCCTTAAGGGGGCAGGCCACGAGCAGTACGTC. This sequence encodes CASSLKGAGHEQYV.

The chain uses TRBV7-6 and TRBJ1-1; 7 bases line up with TRBD1. The V gene's germline CDR1 is SGHVS and CDR2 FNYEAQ. The CDR3 runs to 15 residues. V shed 2 bases and J 3 bases; nucleotides not matched to a gene: 6. The CDR3, as DNA: TGTGCCAGCAGCTTAAGCGTGGGGACAGACACTGAAGCTTTCTTT. Its protein is CASSLSVGTDTEAFF.

J is TRBJ2-7 and V is TRBV6-5, with a possible D match to TRBD1 (5 bases). Between the trimmed V and J ends, which lost 6 bases and 6 bases, there was a span of 15 bases. This CDR3 is built from 13 residues. Germline lookup yields CDR1 MNHEY and CDR2 SVGAGI. This CDR3 is CASRFQGLGEQYV. As DNA, the CDR3 is TGTGCCAGCAGGTTCCAGGGTCTTGGCGAGCAGTACGTC.

The V call is TRBV28, the J call TRBJ1-2; TRBD1 aligns across 10 bases. The germline gives CDR1 MDHEN, CDR2 SYDVKM. This CDR3 region has 15 residues. V was pared by 7 bases and J by 2 bases, with 7 bases of the junction left unmatched. CDR3 protein: CASIVGTGDNYGYTF. In DNA, the CDR3 is TGTGCCAGCATTGTTGGGACAGGGGACAACTATGGCTACACCTTC.

The chain combines TRBV19 with TRBJ1-6; unclear D gene. Germline-derived CDR1 and CDR2 are LNHDA and SQIVND (reference sequence). V lost 1 base, J lost 8 bases, and 15 bases lay in between. This CDR3 has 16 residues. CDR3 sequence (DNA): TGTGCCAGTAGTATAGTGAGAAGCTCCGTTCATTCACCCCTCCACTTT. Amino acid sequence: CASSIVRSSVHSPLHF.